These T cell receptor beta chains were read from a single sample in a study of blood T cell repertoires in COVID-19. The assay was immunoSEQ multiplex PCR, and TCRdb's table has in-frame clones only and misses some. This table holds approximately 250,000 clones, approximately 84% found once. Sequences were obtained from PBMCs or T cells enriched from blood (not recorded which). Receptors were obtained from a man aged 40-50 years who had recovered from COVID-19. The CDR3 runs from the conserved cysteine through the conserved F or W. A D gene is named only where the DNA matches it firmly. Clone size is not always given. Where it is, it says once, few, many or a class for expanded clones.

J gene: TRBJ1-4
D gene: .
V gene: TRBV6-2/TRBV6-3
clone size: .
CDR3 DNA: TGTGCCAGCAGTACGGGGGGCAAACTGTTTTTT
CDR3 protein: CASSTGGKLFF

J gene: TRBJ1-1
D gene: .
V gene: TRBV6-5
clone size: .
CDR3 DNA: TGTGCCAGCAGTTACGAGCGTGTGACCCTGAACACTGAAGCTTTCTTT
CDR3 protein: CASSYERVTLNTEAFF

J gene: TRBJ2-5
D gene: .
V gene: TRBV18
clone size: .
CDR3 DNA: TGTGCCAGCTCATTGTTTGGAGGCGGGGAGACCCAGTACTTC
CDR3 protein: CASSLFGGGETQYF

J gene: TRBJ2-1
D gene: TRBD2
V gene: TRBV5-4
clone size: .
CDR3 DNA: TGTGCCAGCAGCCGACTAGCGGGCTTAACCTACAATGAGCAGTTCTTC
CDR3 protein: CASSRLAGLTYNEQFF

J gene: TRBJ1-6
D gene: TRBD1
V gene: TRBV7-9
clone size: once
CDR3 DNA: TGTGCCAGCAGCTTAGGACAGGGCTATAATTCACCCCTCCACTTT
CDR3 protein: CASSLGQGYNSPLHF

J gene: TRBJ1-2
D gene: TRBD1
V gene: TRBV24-1
clone size: .
CDR3 DNA: TGTGCCACCAGTGATTTGCGGACAGGGAGCTACACCTTC
CDR3 protein: CATSDLRTGSYTF

J gene: TRBJ2-1
D gene: .
V gene: TRBV5-4
clone size: .
CDR3 DNA: TGTGCCAGCAGCGTTAGCGCCAATGAGCAGTTCTTC
CDR3 protein: CASSVSANEQFF

J gene: TRBJ2-7
D gene: TRBD1
V gene: TRBV9
clone size: .
CDR3 DNA: TGTGCCAGCAGCGTCTCCGTCTTGGCAGGGGGTGGCGAGCAGTACTTC
CDR3 protein: CASSVSVLAGGGEQYF

J gene: TRBJ1-2
D gene: TRBD1
V gene: TRBV5-8
clone size: .
CDR3 DNA: TGTGCCAGCATAACCCCGGGACAGCCAATCTATGGCTACACCTTC
CDR3 protein: CASITPGQPIYGYTF

J gene: TRBJ2-7
D gene: .
V gene: TRBV30
clone size: once
CDR3 DNA: TGTGCCTGGAGTGTAACTTTTATCTCCTACGAGCAGTACTTC
CDR3 protein: CAWSVTFISYEQYF

J gene: TRBJ1-2
D gene: .
V gene: TRBV10-3
clone size: .
CDR3 DNA: TGTGCCATCAGTGAGTCACGAGGGAGTGTGGACGGCTACACCTTC
CDR3 protein: CAISESRGSVDGYTF

J gene: TRBJ2-1
D gene: .
V gene: TRBV5-1
clone size: few
CDR3 DNA: TGCGCCAGCAGCTTGGGGGAGGCGAATGAGCAGTTCTTC
CDR3 protein: CASSLGEANEQFF

J gene: TRBJ1-2
D gene: TRBD1
V gene: TRBV11-2
clone size: .
CDR3 DNA: TGTGCCAGCAGCTTAGACCGGACAGGGGTTAGTGGCTACACCTTC
CDR3 protein: CASSLDRTGVSGYTF

J gene: TRBJ2-3
D gene: TRBD2
V gene: TRBV5-1
clone size: .
CDR3 DNA: TGCGCCAGCAGCAGTTTAGCGGGGGTCACAGATACGCAGTATTTT
CDR3 protein: CASSSLAGVTDTQYF

J gene: TRBJ2-3
D gene: .
V gene: TRBV28
clone size: .
CDR3 DNA: TGTGCCAGCATCATGGGGGGTCGCACAGATACGCAGTATTTT
CDR3 protein: CASIMGGRTDTQYF

J gene: TRBJ1-1
D gene: .
V gene: TRBV7-9
clone size: .
CDR3 DNA: TGTGCCAGCAGTCAACAGGTTGAAGCTTTCTTT
CDR3 protein: CASSQQVEAFF

J gene: TRBJ1-2
D gene: TRBD1
V gene: TRBV7-9
clone size: .
CDR3 DNA: TGTGCCAGCAGCTCGGGACAGGGGATGGGTGGCTACACCTTC
CDR3 protein: CASSSGQGMGGYTF

J gene: TRBJ1-5
D gene: TRBD1
V gene: TRBV30
clone size: .
CDR3 DNA: TGTGCCTGGGGGACAGGGGATGGAGGCAATCAGCCCCAGCATTTT
CDR3 protein: CAWGTGDGGNQPQHF

J gene: TRBJ2-1
D gene: TRBD1
V gene: TRBV30
clone size: .
CDR3 DNA: TGTGCCTGGAGTGTCCAGGGGGCAGATTACAATGAGCAGTTCTTC
CDR3 protein: CAWSVQGADYNEQFF

J gene: TRBJ2-1
D gene: .
V gene: TRBV7-6
clone size: .
CDR3 DNA: TGTGCCAGCAGCTTAATGTCAGCCTCGGGGCTAGCGCCTTACAATGAGCAGTTCTTC
CDR3 protein: CASSLMSASGLAPYNEQFF

J gene: TRBJ1-1
D gene: TRBD1
V gene: TRBV12-3/TRBV12-4
clone size: .
CDR3 DNA: TGTGCCAGCAGTCCCAGGGGGGCTGAAGCTTTCTTT
CDR3 protein: CASSPRGAEAFF

J gene: TRBJ2-3
D gene: TRBD2
V gene: TRBV7-2
clone size: .
CDR3 DNA: TGTGCCAGCAGCTTAAGCGGGGGCACAGATACGCAGTATTTT
CDR3 protein: CASSLSGGTDTQYF

J gene: TRBJ1-2
D gene: .
V gene: TRBV19
clone size: .
CDR3 DNA: TGTGCCAGTAGTATAGTAGAGACAGGCTATGGCTACACCTTC
CDR3 protein: CASSIVETGYGYTF

J gene: TRBJ1-4
D gene: TRBD1
V gene: TRBV28
clone size: once
CDR3 DNA: TGTGCCAGCATCGAAGGGACAGGGCGATATGAAAAACTGTTTTTT
CDR3 protein: CASIEGTGRYEKLFF

J gene: TRBJ1-1
D gene: TRBD1
V gene: TRBV28
clone size: .
CDR3 DNA: TGTGCCACAACAGGGGGATCGAACACTGAAGCTTTCTTT
CDR3 protein: CATTGGSNTEAFF

J gene: TRBJ1-5
D gene: TRBD1
V gene: TRBV2
clone size: .
CDR3 DNA: TGTGCCAGCAGTGACTTGGCAGGGGGACAGCCCCAGCATTTT
CDR3 protein: CASSDLAGGQPQHF

J gene: TRBJ1-1
D gene: .
V gene: TRBV9
clone size: .
CDR3 DNA: TGTGCCAGCAGCGGGGGGACTCGGCAGAACACTGAAGCTTTCTTT
CDR3 protein: CASSGGTRQNTEAFF

J gene: TRBJ2-7
D gene: .
V gene: TRBV2
clone size: .
CDR3 DNA: TGTGCCAGCACTCTGGAGGGGGCAACCTACGAGCAGTACTTC
CDR3 protein: CASTLEGATYEQYF

J gene: TRBJ1-2
D gene: .
V gene: TRBV28
clone size: .
CDR3 DNA: TGTGCCAGCAGCTCCCCCGCTGACGGGGGGGGCTACACCTTC
CDR3 protein: CASSSPADGGGYTF

J gene: TRBJ1-5
D gene: .
V gene: TRBV7-2
clone size: .
CDR3 DNA: TGTGCCAGCAGTCAAAGGGGAGGCCAGCCCCAGCATTTT
CDR3 protein: CASSQRGGQPQHF

J gene: TRBJ1-6
D gene: .
V gene: TRBV10-3
clone size: .
CDR3 DNA: TGTGCCATACGAGGGGGAGGGAAAAATTCACCCCTCCACTTT
CDR3 protein: CAIRGGGKNSPLHF

J gene: TRBJ1-3
D gene: .
V gene: TRBV28
clone size: .
CDR3 DNA: TGTGCCAGCAGTTTCGCAGGGGACGGTGGAAACACCATATATTTT
CDR3 protein: CASSFAGDGGNTIYF

J gene: TRBJ1-2
D gene: .
V gene: TRBV30
clone size: .
CDR3 DNA: TGTGCCTGGAAACCCCCAGGGAACTATGGCTACACCTTC
CDR3 protein: CAWKPPGNYGYTF

J gene: TRBJ2-1
D gene: .
V gene: TRBV25-1
clone size: once
CDR3 DNA: TGTGCCAGCAGTGAATTTCGGGGTGAGCAGTTCTTC
CDR3 protein: CASSEFRGEQFF

J gene: TRBJ1-2
D gene: TRBD1
V gene: TRBV7-9
clone size: .
CDR3 DNA: TGTGCCAGCAGCCCACGACAGGGCGGGTACTATGGCTACACCTTC
CDR3 protein: CASSPRQGGYYGYTF

J gene: TRBJ1-5
D gene: .
V gene: TRBV6-2/TRBV6-3
clone size: few
CDR3 DNA: TGTGCCAGCAGTTACTGGAGTCGAGCGAAGGGCAATCAGCCCCAGCATTTT
CDR3 protein: CASSYWSRAKGNQPQHF

J gene: TRBJ1-1
D gene: TRBD1
V gene: TRBV7-9
clone size: .
CDR3 DNA: TGTGCCAGCAGCAGGACAGGGAACATGAACACTGAAGCTTTCTTT
CDR3 protein: CASSRTGNMNTEAFF

J gene: TRBJ2-7
D gene: .
V gene: TRBV4-2
clone size: .
CDR3 DNA: TGTGCCAGCAGCCAAGAGACAGCCTACGAGCAGTACTTC
CDR3 protein: CASSQETAYEQYF

J gene: TRBJ2-3
D gene: .
V gene: TRBV10-3
clone size: .
CDR3 DNA: TGTGCCATCACCGGAGGGGGCAGGGGAGCAGATACGCAGTATTTT
CDR3 protein: CAITGGGRGADTQYF

J gene: TRBJ2-4
D gene: .
V gene: TRBV5-4
clone size: .
CDR3 DNA: TGTGCCAGCAGCTTAACGGGTACGGCCAAAAACATTCAGTACTTC
CDR3 protein: CASSLTGTAKNIQYF

J gene: TRBJ1-1
D gene: .
V gene: TRBV9
clone size: .
CDR3 DNA: TGTGCCAGCAGCGTAGGACTGGAGAACACTGAAGCTTTCTTT
CDR3 protein: CASSVGLENTEAFF

J gene: TRBJ1-5
D gene: TRBD1
V gene: TRBV6-5
clone size: .
CDR3 DNA: TGTGCCAGCAGCTTCAGGGGGCGCGAGCGGCCCCAGCATTTT
CDR3 protein: CASSFRGRERPQHF

J gene: TRBJ2-3
D gene: TRBD1
V gene: TRBV28
clone size: .
CDR3 DNA: TGTGCCAGCAGTTCTCTTGGGACAGGGACAGATACGCAGTATTTT
CDR3 protein: CASSSLGTGTDTQYF

J gene: TRBJ1-4
D gene: .
V gene: TRBV5-5
clone size: .
CDR3 DNA: TGTGCCAGCAGCTTGGCCTCCAGACAGACCGCTGAAAAACTGTTTTTT
CDR3 protein: CASSLASRQTAEKLFF

J gene: TRBJ2-3
D gene: TRBD2
V gene: TRBV6-1
clone size: .
CDR3 DNA: TGTGCCAGCAGTGAAGCAACTGGACTAGCGGGAGCATACTCTCGCACAGATACGCAGTATTTT
CDR3 protein: CASSEATGLAGAYSRTDTQYF

J gene: TRBJ1-6
D gene: .
V gene: TRBV7-8
clone size: .
CDR3 DNA: TGTGCCAGCAGCTTAGCCCGGGGAGGGGATTCACCCCTCCACTTT
CDR3 protein: CASSLARGGDSPLHF

J gene: TRBJ1-5
D gene: .
V gene: TRBV4-1
clone size: .
CDR3 DNA: TGCGCCAGCAGCCAAGTCTGGCAGGGTAATCAGCCCCAGCATTTT
CDR3 protein: CASSQVWQGNQPQHF

J gene: TRBJ2-2
D gene: .
V gene: TRBV18
clone size: .
CDR3 DNA: TGTGCCAGCTCACCACGGCAGGTTAACACCGGGGAGCTGTTTTTT
CDR3 protein: CASSPRQVNTGELFF

J gene: TRBJ1-6
D gene: TRBD1
V gene: TRBV7-8
clone size: few
CDR3 DNA: TGTGCCAGCAGCTTAGCGAGACAGGGATCACCCCTCCACTTT
CDR3 protein: CASSLARQGSPLHF

J gene: TRBJ2-1
D gene: TRBD2
V gene: TRBV28
clone size: .
CDR3 DNA: TGTGCCAGCAGTCCGAGTCCCGGGACTAGCGGGGGGGTTTACAATGAGCAGTTCTTC
CDR3 protein: CASSPSPGTSGGVYNEQFF

J gene: TRBJ1-5
D gene: .
V gene: TRBV6-2/TRBV6-3
clone size: few
CDR3 DNA: TGTGCCAGCAGTTACCCAGCGGGCCGCCCGGATCAGCCCCAGCATTTT
CDR3 protein: CASSYPAGRPDQPQHF

J gene: TRBJ1-3
D gene: .
V gene: TRBV18
clone size: once
CDR3 DNA: TGTGCCAGCTCACCAGGGAATCGGGAAATCTCTGGAAACACCATATATTTT
CDR3 protein: CASSPGNREISGNTIYF

J gene: TRBJ2-7
D gene: TRBD1
V gene: TRBV27
clone size: few
CDR3 DNA: TGTGCCAGCAGTCCCGGGGACAGGGGTCAGGTCGACGAGCAGTACTTC
CDR3 protein: CASSPGDRGQVDEQYF